A selection of T cell receptor beta chains follows, all from one sample in a study of blood T cell repertoires in COVID-19. The assay was immunoSEQ multiplex PCR, and TCRdb's table has in-frame clones only and misses some. The sample consists of more than 250,000 clones, 89% of them appearing once. Specimen: peripheral blood. Receptors were obtained from a man between 18 and 29 years old who had recovered from COVID-19. Both conserved end residues are trimmed from each CDR3.

V gene | CDR3 protein
TRBV30 | AWRGQGYGYT
TRBV5-4 | ASSFNGADNEQF
TRBV6-5 | ASSYSGLSSYEQY
TRBV19 | ASSIGGAVGYGGYEQY
TRBV29-1 | SVGTGSNYGYT
TRBV18 | ASSPQAVTGALANSPLH
TRBV2 | ASSELDRNQPQH
TRBV10-1 | ASSESNVGRGNTEAF
TRBV5-5 | ASSPGLGQKNTEAF
TRBV18 | ASSPTGPAYGYT
TRBV24-1 | ATRAGTTGELF
TRBV5-1 | ASSWTSGSGSSSYEQY
TRBV5-6 | ASSFRRQAIITRNTEAF
TRBV12-3/TRBV12-4 | ASRNRETDTQY
TRBV29-1 | SVDRATDTQY
TRBV25-1 | ASSDSSGANVLT
TRBV6-5 | ASSPITGELF
TRBV3-1/TRBV3-2 | ASSQDARVGSPLH
TRBV4-1 | ASSQRLGHTDTQY
TRBV18 | ASSPLAGVGDTQY
TRBV2 | ASLHYTSMNTEAF
TRBV6-1 | ASSDEGQVHEKLF
TRBV7-3 | ASSPGGAGGHYEQY
TRBV19 | ASRSYTGGMENTEAF
TRBV7-2 | ASSLAGQGGRTGLHYEQY
TRBV19 | ASSIDRTGTSSNEKLF
TRBV27 | AISSLAGPYEQY
TRBV21-1 | ASSKQRMSSSYNSPLH
TRBV5-1 | ASSLRGSGDRDEQF
TRBV10-2 | ASSAKGEAF
TRBV15 | ATSRGDRKETQY
TRBV7-2 | ASSLFSSGANQETQY
TRBV9 | ASSPGQGHYGYT
TRBV5-1 | ASSLGSGDNEQF
TRBV7-9 | ASSLARGTYNEQF
TRBV25-1 | ASSEYDGTEETQY
TRBV18 | ASSPRQGGGRVVQY
TRBV7-9 | ASSLGTGGLKY
TRBV6-5 | ASSYSLHSPLH
TRBV27 | ASSLSRQGATGELF
TRBV4-3 | ASGYRVSGELF
TRBV6-2/TRBV6-3 | ASSSPVAYEQY
TRBV13 | ASSSDRESGNTEAF
TRBV7-3 | ASRGFGQVNTEAF
TRBV2 | ASSADYGYT
TRBV19 | ASSISDSDTQY
TRBV27 | ASSLLGTSGSYEQY
TRBV9 | ASSEGEAYEQY
TRBV7-8 | ASSSRGSGNTIY
TRBV2 | ASSSLTGDNEKLF
TRBV5-4 | ASSAPGQAGSGNTIY
TRBV11-3 | ASSPLGAGEAF
TRBV20-1 | SAPRDYEQY
TRBV18 | ASSPKGQGASLRTDTQY
TRBV6-6 | ASSPKQGVNTEAF
TRBV7-3 | ASSFPIATYEQY
TRBV27 | ASSLAQGGTDTQY